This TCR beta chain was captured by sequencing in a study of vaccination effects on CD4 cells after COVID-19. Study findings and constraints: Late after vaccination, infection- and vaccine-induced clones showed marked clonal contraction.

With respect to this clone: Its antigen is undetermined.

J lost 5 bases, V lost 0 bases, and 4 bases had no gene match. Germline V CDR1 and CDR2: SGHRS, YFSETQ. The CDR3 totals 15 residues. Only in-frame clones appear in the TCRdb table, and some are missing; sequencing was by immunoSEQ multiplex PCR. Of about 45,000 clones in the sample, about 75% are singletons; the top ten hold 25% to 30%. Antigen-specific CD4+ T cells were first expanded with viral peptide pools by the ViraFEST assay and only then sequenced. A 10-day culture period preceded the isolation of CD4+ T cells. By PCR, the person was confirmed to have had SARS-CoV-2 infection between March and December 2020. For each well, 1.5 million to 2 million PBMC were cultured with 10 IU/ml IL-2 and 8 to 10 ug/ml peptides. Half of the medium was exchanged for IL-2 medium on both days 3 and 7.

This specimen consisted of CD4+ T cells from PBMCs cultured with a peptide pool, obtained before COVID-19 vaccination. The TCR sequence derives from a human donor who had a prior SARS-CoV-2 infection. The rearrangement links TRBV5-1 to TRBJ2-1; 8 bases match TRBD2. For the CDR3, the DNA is TGCGCCAGCAGCTTGGTCCTAGCGGGCAACAATGAGCAGTTCTTC. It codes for CASSLVLAGNNEQFF.